The 27 T cell receptor beta chains below come from one sample, sequenced in a study of T cells expressing NK-cell markers. Reprocessing the 5' RACE reads, TCRdb reports a single entry for every CDR3 protein and omits DNA. The sample table sets out tens of thousands of distinct CDR3 sequences. The sample comprised blood T cells: a sorted CD56 or NKG2C T cell subset, CD4+ or CD8+ T cells, or bulk PBMC T cells (not recorded which). The receptors were sampled from a woman aged 18 to 75 in good health.

The chain's CDR3 is CASSPIEASYNEQFF. The rearrangement joins TRBV5-1 to TRBJ2-1. Germline lookup yields CDR1 SGHRS and CDR2 YFSETQ. There are 15 residues in the CDR3.

The gene calls are TRBV11-1 and TRBJ2-1; TCRdb's D call of TRBD2 is untestable without DNA. Germline-derived CDR1 and CDR2 are SGHAT and FQDESV (reference sequence). The CDR3 sequence is 18 residues long. This CDR3 reads CASSLVRLAGVNFNEQFF.

The genes are TRBV13 and TRBJ2-7; TCRdb lists TRBD1, though no DNA is available to test this call. Per the germline V gene, CDR1 is PRHDT and CDR2 is FYEKMQ (reference sequence). The CDR3 consists of 15 residues. This chain's CDR3 is CASSNYREGGYEQYF.

The chain joins TRBV18 to TRBJ2-7; TCRdb's D call, TRBD2, is unchecked because there is no DNA. The CDR3 has 16 residues. Germline values: CDR1 KGHSH, CDR2 LQKENI. The CDR3: CASSRLAGGRGGEQYF.

The rearrangement links TRBV6-1 to TRBJ2-7; TCRdb's D call, TRBD2, is unchecked because there is no DNA. Germline CDR1 and CDR2: MNHNS and SASEGT. CDR3 size: 17 residues. The chain's CDR3 is CASSEGLPGGLSYEQYF.

The CDR3 here is CASSLSARGPGAFF. V and J are TRBV27 and TRBJ1-1; the TCRdb call, TRBD1, lacks DNA for checking. The CDR3 length is 14 residues. The V gene's germline CDR1 is MNHEY and CDR2 SMNVEV (reference sequence).

This chain joins TRBV2 and TRBJ1-1. The CDR3 runs 13 residues. Germline lookup yields CDR1 SNHLY and CDR2 FYNNEI. CDR3 sequence reads: CASMRDFSPEAFF. Complete variable domain (other parts from reference TRBV2 and TRBJ1-1): EPEVTQTPSHQVTQMGQEVILRCVPISNHLYFYWYRQILGQKVEFLVSFYNNEISEKSEIFDDQFSVERPDGSNFTLKIRSTKLEDSAMYFCASMRDFSPEAFFGQGTRLTVV.

The chain employs TRBV7-3 and TRBJ2-7; the TCRdb call, TRBD1, lacks DNA for checking. Germline lookup yields CDR1 SGHTA and CDR2 FQGTGA. This CDR3 is 14 amino acids long. CDR3 in amino acids: CASSLETGHYEQYF.

J is TRBJ2-1 and V is TRBV5-1; lacking DNA, the TRBD1 call made by TCRdb goes unchecked. This CDR3 has 17 residues. The germline gives CDR1 SGHRS, CDR2 YFSETQ. This CDR3 reads CASLGAGAQSSYNEQFF.

The chain combines TRBV6-5 with TRBJ2-2; the TCRdb D gene call, TRBD2, has no DNA to confirm it. CDR1 is MNHEY, CDR2 SVGAGI, per germline. This CDR3 has 18 residues. The CDR3 sequence: CASSYSLGGPSNTGELFF.

V and J are TRBV30 and TRBJ2-7. The CDR3 contains 12 residues. Germline assignment: CDR1 GTSNPN and CDR2 SVGIG (reference sequence). Here the CDR3 reads CAWSVDHYEQYF.

V is TRBV2 and J is TRBJ1-5; the D call of TRBD1 rests on TCRdb alone, since no DNA is present to check it. CDR3 length: 15 amino acids. Per the germline V gene, CDR1 is SNHLY and CDR2 is FYNNEI. CDR3 in amino acids: CASTAGQFSNQPQHF.

This sequence joins TRBV4-1 and TRBJ2-7; TCRdb selects TRBD1, and the lack of DNA leaves this call unchecked. CDR1 is MGHRA, CDR2 YSYEKL, per germline. CDR3 length equals 16 residues. CDR3 residues: CASSQDLGTGGLEQYF.

The V gene is TRBV28, the J gene TRBJ2-1; with no DNA, the TCRdb D assignment of TRBD2 cannot be verified. Germline loops: CDR1 MDHEN, CDR2 SYDVKM. The CDR3 is made up of 15 amino acids. The CDR3 loop is CGVSRRTSGRSSKFF.

The V call is TRBV7-9, the J call TRBJ2-7; TCRdb outputs TRBD2, but without DNA this stays unchecked. In germline, CDR1 is SEHNR, CDR2 FQNEAQ (reference sequence). CDR3 length equals 14 residues. CDR3 residues: CASSFATSIVEQYF.

V usage is TRBV25-1 and J usage is TRBJ2-7; the D call of TRBD1 rests on TCRdb alone, since no DNA is present to check it. The germline V gene encodes CDR1 MGHDK and CDR2 SYGVNS. This CDR3 spans 14 amino acids. CDR3 in amino acids: CASSEWDTIYEQYF.

This CDR3 is CASSSNSGKGYEKLFF. The chain joins TRBV7-9 to TRBJ1-4. CDR3 length: 16 amino acids. CDR1 and CDR2 (germline): SEHNR, FQNEAQ (reference sequence).

The rearrangement uses TRBV6-1 and TRBJ1-1. This CDR3 is built from 12 residues. Germline V gene lookup returns CDR1 MNHNS and CDR2 SASEGT. CDR3 residues: CASEGFYTEAFF.

The chain is built from TRBV28 and TRBJ2-7; the D call of TRBD2 rests on TCRdb alone, since no DNA is present to check it. Germline values: CDR1 MDHEN, CDR2 SYDVKM. This CDR3 spans 16 amino acids. CDR3 amino acids: CASHGEREERGDEQYF.

V is TRBV2 and J is TRBJ2-1. Germline V gives CDR1 SNHLY, CDR2 FYNNEI. The length of the CDR3 is 15 residues. The chain's CDR3 is CASKLGGSSYNEQFF.

The CDR3 sequence: CSASQTWLAGGRGDTQYF. This sequence joins TRBV20-1 and TRBJ2-3; TCRdb names TRBD2, which stays unverified in the absence of DNA. CDR1 and CDR2 (germline): DFQATT, SNEGSKA (reference sequence). The CDR3 length is 18 residues.

This chain links TRBV3-1 with TRBJ2-1; TCRdb's D call, TRBD2, is unchecked because there is no DNA. The CDR3 is made up of 16 amino acids. The germline V gene encodes CDR1 LGHDT and CDR2 YNNKEL (reference sequence). CDR3 sequence reads: CASSQDGALRGDEQFF.

The chain carries TRBV10-3 and TRBJ2-7. The CDR3 extends over 14 amino acids. Germline CDR1 and CDR2: ENHRY and SYGVKD. CDR3 in amino acids: CAISPLEGLYEQYF.

The chain uses TRBV6-5 and TRBJ2-1; TCRdb's D call of TRBD2 is untestable without DNA. Germline CDR1 and CDR2: MNHEY and SVGAGI. The CDR3 loop spans 15 amino acids. The CDR3 here is CASSYERGGIDEQFF.

The chain's CDR3 is CASSQTDWGSYEQYF. The chain is built from TRBV4-1 and TRBJ2-7; the TCRdb D gene call, TRBD1, has no DNA to confirm it. The CDR3 has 15 amino acids. Germline CDR1 reads MGHRA; CDR2 reads YSYEKL.

V and J are TRBV6-5 and TRBJ2-7; without DNA, the TCRdb call of TRBD1 cannot be checked. CDR3 length: 15 amino acids. Looked up from germline, CDR1 is MNHEY and CDR2 is SVGAGI. The chain's CDR3 is CASSYSGTGRYEQYF.

This chain joins TRBV12-3 or TRBV12-4 and TRBJ2-7; TCRdb outputs TRBD1, but without DNA this stays unchecked. The CDR3 sequence is 15 residues long. CDR3 loop: CASTPPPGQYYEQYF.